One sample yielded the 19 T cell receptor beta chains listed below, sequenced in a study of T cell responses to AZD1222 COVID-19 vaccine. The method was immunoSEQ multiplex PCR; TCRdb's version includes in-frame clones alone and lacks a portion of them. This sample has 150,000 or so clones, with just over 90% found just once. This specimen consisted of peripheral blood, obtained on day 0 of AZD1222 vaccination. The receptors come from an adult in good health.

The rearrangement uses TRBV10-3 and TRBJ1-3; 9 bases are shared with TRBD1. This CDR3 is 15 amino acids long. Germline V gives CDR1 ENHRY, CDR2 SYGVKD. J gave up 3 bases and V 4 bases, and 4 bases lay outside the gene matches. CDR3 nucleotides: TGTGCCATCAGTGCCGGGACAGGGCTTGGAAACACCATATATTTT. The encoded protein is CAISAGTGLGNTIYF.

CDR3 nucleotides: TGTGCCAGCCGAGGAGGGGCCTCTGGGGCCAACGTCCTGACTTTC. Translation: CASRGGASGANVLTF. The rearrangement links TRBV7-9 to TRBJ2-6; a weak D match, TRBD2 (6 bases). V lost 8 bases to trimming and J lost 0 bases, with 11 bases between them. Germline loops: CDR1 SEHNR, CDR2 FQNEAQ (reference sequence). This CDR3 spans 15 amino acids.

This clone was seen a handful of times. J is TRBJ1-2 and V is TRBV7-9; TRBD1 is a possible D gene (5 bases). Between the trimmed V and J ends, which lost 3 bases and 4 bases, there was a span of 15 bases. CDR3 length equals 15 residues. From germline, CDR1 is SEHNR and CDR2 FQNEAQ (reference sequence). The CDR3 nucleotides are TGTGCCAGCAGCTTGCGGGAAAGTGGGGCCTATGGCTACACCTTC. Translated, it gives CASSLRESGAYGYTF.

This clone appeared once. V gene TRBV18 combines with J gene TRBJ2-1; D possibly corresponds to TRBD1 (5 bases). CDR1 KGHSH and CDR2 LQKENI come from the germline V gene. Trimming removed 2 bases from V and 7 bases from J, with 9 bases in between. This CDR3 has 13 amino acids. The DNA for the CDR3 is TGTGCCAGCTCACCATCGGCAGGGAATGAGCAGTTCTTC. The encoded protein is CASSPSAGNEQFF.

The chain employs TRBV6-1 and TRBJ2-5; 10 bases map to TRBD2. This CDR3 comprises 15 residues. Trimming cost V 2 bases and J 2 bases; bases outside gene matches: 2. Germline CDR1 MNHNS, CDR2 SASEGT. CDR3 protein: CASSELLAGQETQYF. In DNA, the CDR3 is TGTGCCAGCAGTGAACTACTAGCGGGGCAAGAGACCCAGTACTTC.

The chain combines TRBV3-1 (or the pseudogene TRBV3-2) with TRBJ1-1, with a weak D call TRBD1 (5 bases). The germline CDR1 and CDR2 sequences are LGHDT and YNNKEL (reference sequence). The CDR3 is 16 amino acids. V lost 0 bases and J lost 4, with 15 bases in between. The CDR3 protein is CASSQDLAGLSTEAFF. DNA of the CDR3: TGTGCCAGCAGCCAAGATCTCGCAGGGCTGAGCACTGAAGCTTTCTTT.

The rearrangement links TRBV27 to TRBJ1-2; D perhaps matches TRBD1 (5 bases). Trimming took off 4 bases at V and 3 bases at J, with 15 bases between the two ends. Germline CDR1 reads MNHEY; CDR2 reads SMNVEV (reference sequence). This CDR3 has 15 amino acids. Here the CDR3 reads CASSSAAGNDYGYTF. DNA for the CDR3: TGTGCCAGCAGTTCAGCCGCAGGGAACGACTATGGCTACACCTTC.

This chain uses TRBV6-5 with TRBJ1-1; TRBD1 might be the D (6 bases). CDR1 and CDR2 (germline): MNHEY, SVGAGI. V lost 7 bases and J 10 bases, leaving 19 bases between the germline ends. CDR3 length equals 13 residues. The DNA for the CDR3 is TGTGCCAGCATCAAGGCGCGAGGACAGAGAGCTTTCTTT. This sequence encodes CASIKARGQRAFF.

The chain links TRBV7-9 to TRBJ2-7; D unresolved. Trimming took off 5 bases at V and 6 bases at J, with 14 bases between the two ends. This CDR3 region has 13 residues. The germline CDR1 and CDR2 sequences are SEHNR and FQNEAQ (reference sequence). CDR3 in amino acids: CASSQTPGFEQYF. The CDR3 nucleotides are TGTGCCAGCAGCCAGACTCCAGGTTTCGAGCAGTACTTC.

Remarks on this clone: This CDR3 is also generated by other DNA sequences in the sample. The V and J genes are TRBV29-1 and TRBJ1-1; D is ambiguous. Germline V gives CDR1 SQVTM, CDR2 ANQGSEA. V was pared by 5 bases and J by 1 base, with 2 bases between. The CDR3 is 10 residues long. CDR3 sequence: CSVRNTEAFF. The CDR3 nucleotides are TGCAGCGTTAGGAACACTGAAGCTTTCTTT.

The chain carries TRBV6-7 and TRBJ1-1; D uncertain. TRBV6-7 is flagged as an ORF with uncertain function. The V and J ends lost 7 bases and 3 bases respectively, with 12 bases between them. CDR3 size: 13 residues. The CDR3 sequence is CASNPLEDTEAFF. The CDR3, as DNA: TGTGCCAGCAACCCGTTGGAGGACACTGAAGCTTTCTTT.

This clone appeared a few times. The rearrangement joins TRBV5-4 to TRBJ2-7; 8 bases align to TRBD2. The J segment lost 3 bases and the V segment lost 3 bases, leaving 5 bases of the junction unmatched. This CDR3 comprises 14 residues. Germline CDR1 is SGHNT and CDR2 is YYREEE (reference sequence). The CDR3 is CASSSGLGIYEQYF. The CDR3 DNA reads TGTGCCAGCAGCTCGGGACTAGGGATCTACGAGCAGTACTTC.

The J gene is TRBJ2-7, the V gene TRBV6-2 or TRBV6-3, with 12 bases lining up with TRBD2. Germline lookup yields CDR1 MNHEY and CDR2 SVGEGT. The V and J ends lost 2 bases and 4 bases, in that order; junction bases with no gene match: 0. The CDR3 has 14 residues. CDR3 nucleotide sequence: TGTGCCAGCAGTTACGGGACTAGCGGGTACGAGCAGTACTTC. This gives the protein CASSYGTSGYEQYF.

Only one count was recorded for this clone. The CDR3 spells CASSDGDGPYYGYTF. The CDR3 DNA reads as TGTGCCAGCAGTGACGGGGACGGCCCCTACTATGGCTACACCTTC. The chain is built from TRBV6-1 and TRBJ1-2; D is possibly TRBD1 (5 bases). The CDR3 spans 15 residues. V was trimmed by 3 bases and J by 3 bases, leaving 14 bases between them. Germline CDR1 MNHNS, CDR2 SASEGT.

For this clone: A junction boundary mismatches the germline segment, possibly from a read error. The chain carries TRBV19 and TRBJ2-5; D is unresolved. Germline V CDR1 and CDR2: LNHDA, SQIVND (reference sequence). The CDR3 is 15 amino acids. Here the CDR3 reads CVSSIGAGARETQYF. In nucleotides, the CDR3 is TGTGTCAGTAGTATCGGTGCTGGCGCCAGGGAGACCCAGTACTTC.

The chain is built from TRBV3-1 (or the pseudogene TRBV3-2) and TRBJ2-2; D is ambiguous. The V end was cut by 3 bases, the J end by 6 bases, with 5 bases between. This CDR3 region has 12 residues. Germline lookup yields CDR1 LGHDT and CDR2 YNNKEL (reference sequence). CDR3 DNA sequence: TGTGCCAGCAGCCACGCTGCCGGGGAGCTGTTTTTT. This translates into CASSHAAGELFF.

The V and J genes are TRBV7-8 and TRBJ2-5; 8 positions agree with TRBD1. The germline CDR1 and CDR2 sequences are SGHVS and FQNEAQ. The ends lost 5 bases at V and 5 bases at J; junction bases unmatched: 4. This CDR3 region has 13 residues. CDR3 region: CASSKNRGETQYF. The CDR3 bases are TGTGCCAGCAGCAAGAACAGGGGGGAGACCCAGTACTTC.

The chain joins TRBV25-1 to TRBJ1-5; D ambiguous. Germline V gives CDR1 MGHDK, CDR2 SYGVNS. CDR3 length: 12 amino acids. V was cut by 2 bases and J by 3 bases, with 2 bases left in between. In DNA, the CDR3 is TGTGCCAGCAGTGAAGTCAATCAGCCCCAGCATTTT. Residues: CASSEVNQPQHF. Full variable domain (missing parts from reference TRBV25-1 and TRBJ1-5): EADIYQTPRYLVIGTGKKITLECSQTMGHDKMYWYQQDPGMELHLIHYSYGVNSTEKGDLSSESTVSRIRTEHFPLTLESARPSHTSQYLCASSEVNQPQHFGDGTRLSIL.

This clone was counted a single time. The chain joins TRBV3-1 (or the pseudogene TRBV3-2) to TRBJ2-7; the D is unclear. CDR1 and CDR2 (germline): LGHDT, YNNKEL (reference sequence). CDR3 size: 14 residues. Trimming shortened V by 1 base and J by 5 bases, and 12 bases separated the two germline ends. CDR3 in DNA: TGTGCCAGCAGCCAAGGCGCGTGGTTGGACGAGCAGTACTTC. As protein: CASSQGAWLDEQYF.